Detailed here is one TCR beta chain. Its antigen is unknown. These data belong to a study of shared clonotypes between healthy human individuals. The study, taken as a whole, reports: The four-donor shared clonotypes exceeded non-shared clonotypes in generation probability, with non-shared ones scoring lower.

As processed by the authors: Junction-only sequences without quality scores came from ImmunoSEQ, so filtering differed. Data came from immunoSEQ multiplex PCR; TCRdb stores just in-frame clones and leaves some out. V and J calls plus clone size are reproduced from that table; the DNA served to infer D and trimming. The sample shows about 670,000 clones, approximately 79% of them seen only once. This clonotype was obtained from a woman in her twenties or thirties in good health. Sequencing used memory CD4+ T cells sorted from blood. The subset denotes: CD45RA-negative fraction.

CDR3 sequence (DNA): TGTGCCATCAGAAGTTCTAGCGGGAGGGATGGGACCCAGTACTTC. This codes for CAIRSSSGRDGTQYF. The chain has TRBV10-3 and TRBJ2-5; 12 bases line up with TRBD2. The junction had 9 bases not matched to a gene; V was cut back by 6 bases and J by 7 bases. CDR3 length equals 15 residues. The V gene's germline CDR1 is ENHRY and CDR2 SYGVKD.